The 30 T cell receptor beta chains below were found in one sample sequenced in a study of CD8 T cells in ankylosing spondylitis. A single record per CDR3 protein comes from TCRdb applying MiXCR to the 5' RACE reads. The table shows about 360,000 distinct CDR3 sequences, with around 20% occurring only once. Sequenced material: blood, either unsorted or a sorted T cell fraction (not recorded which). These TCRs come from a male donor with ankylosing spondylitis or in good health (not recorded which).

The chain combines TRBV10-3 with TRBJ2-7; the D gene is possibly TRBD1 (7 bases). The CDR3 sequence is 14 residues long. Between the trimmed V and J ends, which lost 0 bases and 6 bases, there was a span of 12 bases. The germline CDR1 and CDR2 sequences are ENHRY and SYGVKD. The CDR3 spells CAISESRQGGEQYF. The CDR3 DNA reads as TGTGCCATCAGTGAGTCGAGACAGGGAGGCGAGCAGTACTTC.

Only a few counts were recorded for this clonotype. This chain connects TRBV4-2 to TRBJ2-3; no reliable D call. V lost 1 base and J lost 0, with 14 bases in between. From germline, CDR1 is LGHNA and CDR2 YNFKEQ. CDR3 length: 17 amino acids. CDR3 sequence reads: CASSQVAVASSTDTQYF. The DNA for the CDR3 is TGTGCCAGCAGCCAAGTGGCCGTAGCCTCTAGCACAGATACGCAGTATTTT.

The V and J genes are TRBV3-1 and TRBJ2-7; possibly TRBD1 or TRBD2 for D (5 bases each). Per germline, CDR1 LGHDT and CDR2 YNNKEL (reference sequence). The CDR3 covers 14 residues. Trimming shortened V by 4 bases and J by 2 bases, and 12 bases separated the two germline ends. CDR3 DNA: TGTGCCAGCAGCCTCGAGAGGGACCCCTACGAGCAGTACTTC. Amino acid sequence: CASSLERDPYEQYF.

J is TRBJ2-2 and V is TRBV27; weak D call: TRBD1 (5 bases). CDR1 and CDR2 from the germline V gene are MNHEY and SMNVEV (reference sequence). V was trimmed by 0 bases and J by 4 bases, leaving 9 bases between them. The CDR3 has 15 amino acids. CDR3 region: CASSLSGQGTGELFF. CDR3 in DNA: TGTGCCAGCAGTTTATCCGGGCAGGGCACCGGGGAGCTGTTTTTT.

V is TRBV2 and J is TRBJ1-4; a weak D match, TRBD1 (6 bases). Per germline, CDR1 SNHLY and CDR2 FYNNEI. This CDR3 spans 11 amino acids. V shed 3 bases and J shed 13 bases, with 9 bases lying between them. For the CDR3, the DNA is TGTGCCAGCAGTGAGACAGGTGGACTGTTTTTT. Translated: CASSETGGLFF.

This clonotype was detected only a few times. In DNA form, the CDR3 reads TGCAGCGTACTACCGGGACAGTACAATGAGCAGTTCTTC. Translation gives CSVLPGQYNEQFF. The chain links TRBV29-1 to TRBJ2-1, with 7 bases lining up with TRBD1. Per germline, CDR1 SQVTM and CDR2 ANQGSEA. V lost 6 bases to trimming and J lost 4 bases; unmatched junction nucleotides: 6. The CDR3 is 13 residues long.

This clonotype occurred a few times. The chain is built from TRBV5-1 and TRBJ2-1; 8 bases map to TRBD2. The length of the CDR3 is 15 residues. V dropped 2 bases and J dropped 6; count of bases not matched to a gene: 7. Germline CDR1 SGHRS, CDR2 YFSETQ. In nucleotides, the CDR3 is TGCGCCAGCAGCTTCCTTAGCGGGGCCCCCAATGAGCAGTTCTTC. Translating it yields CASSFLSGAPNEQFF.

This clonotype was seen a handful of times. This chain uses TRBV20-1 with TRBJ2-4; a weak D match, TRBD2 (6 bases). This CDR3 spans 16 amino acids. Trimming cost V 2 bases and J 7 bases, with 21 bases left between them. Germline CDR1 DFQATT, CDR2 SNEGSKA (reference sequence). The CDR3 loop reads CSARHPSEVGPNIQYF. The CDR3 DNA reads TGCAGTGCTAGACACCCTAGCGAGGTTGGTCCTAACATTCAGTACTTC.

V gene TRBV5-6 combines with J gene TRBJ2-1, with 7 bases that match TRBD2. There are 18 residues in the CDR3. V dropped 6 bases and J dropped 3; count of bases not matched to a gene: 18. Germline CDR1 reads SGHDT; CDR2 reads YYEEEE. The CDR3 sequence: CASTFGGNGLVSYNEQFF. For the CDR3, the DNA is TGTGCCAGCACCTTTGGGGGGAATGGACTAGTGAGCTACAATGAGCAGTTCTTC.

The chain joins TRBV4-2 to TRBJ2-3; 9 nucleotides line up with TRBD2. The CDR3 sequence is 15 residues long. V was pared by 8 bases and J by 2 bases, with 8 bases of the junction left unmatched. The germline V gene has CDR1 LGHNA and CDR2 YNFKEQ. The CDR3 sequence is CASRTGTSFTDTQYF. The DNA of the CDR3 is TGTGCCAGCCGAACCGGGACTAGCTTCACAGATACGCAGTATTTT.

This clonotype has more than one count but fewer than ten. The gene calls are TRBV20-1 and TRBJ2-5, with a tentative D call TRBD2 (6 bases). V was shortened by 5 bases and J by 1 base, with 8 bases between the two germline ends. Germline lookup yields CDR1 DFQATT and CDR2 SNEGSKA (reference sequence). This CDR3 spans 12 amino acids. The CDR3 DNA sequence: TGCAGTGCTTGGGACTTCCAAGAGACCCAGTACTTC. Translating it yields CSAWDFQETQYF.

The chain has TRBV4-1 and TRBJ2-3; tentatively, D is TRBD2 (6 bases). The germline V gene encodes CDR1 MGHRA and CDR2 YSYEKL. The CDR3 has 16 amino acids. V was cut by 2 bases and J by 4 bases, with 16 bases left in between. The CDR3 loop is CASSQSSEGPADTQYF. The CDR3 DNA follows: TGCGCCAGCAGCCAATCTAGCGAGGGGCCCGCAGATACGCAGTATTTT.

This rearrangement joins TRBV12-3 or TRBV12-4 to TRBJ2-1, with 12 positions matching TRBD2. The CDR3 contains 16 residues. The junction had 7 bases not matched to a gene; V was cut back by 10 bases and J by 0 bases. The DNA for the CDR3 is TGTGCCAACGGACTAGCGGGGCGTAGCTCCTACAATGAGCAGTTCTTC. Translating gives CANGLAGRSSYNEQFF.

This clonotype was detected only a few times. V usage is TRBV28 and J usage is TRBJ2-3; D not certain. The V gene lost 4 bases and the J gene lost 5 bases, with 10 bases spanning the gap. Per germline, CDR1 MDHEN and CDR2 SYDVKM. The CDR3 is 13 amino acids. CDR3 sequence reads: CASSSPALDTQYF. As DNA, the CDR3 is TGTGCCAGCAGTTCCCCGGCCCTAGATACGCAGTATTTT.

The CDR3 loop is CASAASTGGTEAFF. The CDR3 DNA reads as TGTGCCAGCGCGGCATCCACAGGGGGAACTGAAGCTTTCTTT. The chain links TRBV6-4 to TRBJ1-1; 8 positions agree with TRBD1. The germline V gene encodes CDR1 MRHNA and CDR2 SNTAGT. The V gene end was trimmed by 8 bases and the J gene end by 5 bases; junction bases not matched to a gene: 10. This CDR3 region has 14 residues.

The sample holds a few counts of this clonotype. The chain joins TRBV20-1 to TRBJ2-7, with D unresolved. V was cut by 6 bases and J by 1 base, with 10 bases left in between. The CDR3 contains 12 residues. The germline gives CDR1 DFQATT, CDR2 SNEGSKA (reference sequence). DNA of the CDR3: TGCAGTGCAAGGATGGCTTCCTACGAGCAGTACTTC. Protein sequence: CSARMASYEQYF.

The V and J genes are TRBV7-9 and TRBJ2-5, with D tentatively TRBD1 or TRBD2 (5 bases each). Trimming took off 7 bases at V and 5 bases at J, with 8 bases between the two ends. The CDR3 covers 11 residues. CDR1 is SEHNR, CDR2 FQNEAQ, per germline (reference sequence). The CDR3 nucleotides read TGTGCCAGCATGGGGGAGGAGACCCAGTACTTC. This codes for CASMGEETQYF.

CDR3 in amino acids: CASKPATGGPYNEQFF. The CDR3 nucleotides read TGTGCCAGCAAACCTGCAACTGGGGGACCCTACAATGAGCAGTTCTTC. This rearrangement joins TRBV27 to TRBJ2-1, with D perhaps being TRBD1 or TRBD2 (5 bases each). Germline values: CDR1 MNHEY, CDR2 SMNVEV (reference sequence). The CDR3 is 16 residues long. Trimming pared 7 bases from V and 2 bases from J, leaving 18 bases between.

This clonotype was seen only a few times. J is TRBJ2-4 and V is TRBV7-8; D perhaps matches TRBD2 (6 bases). Germline values: CDR1 SGHVS, CDR2 FQNEAQ. The CDR3 extends over 17 amino acids. V was pared by 1 base and J by 0 bases, with 13 bases between. CDR3 sequence reads: CASSLEERGLAKNIQYF. DNA of the CDR3: TGTGCCAGCAGCTTAGAAGAACGGGGACTAGCCAAAAACATTCAGTACTTC. Together with reference TRBV7-8 and TRBJ2-4, the CDR3 gives the full variable domain: GAGVSQSPRYKVAKRGQDVALRCDPISGHVSLFWYQQALGQGPEFLTYFQNEAQLDKSGLPSDRFFAERPEGSVSTLKIQRTQQEDSAVYLCASSLEERGLAKNIQYFGAGTRLSVL.

This clonotype was recorded a few times. V and J are TRBV7-2 and TRBJ2-7; 8 positions agree with TRBD2. The CDR3 has 16 residues. CDR1 is SGHTA, CDR2 FQGNSA, per germline. V trimming: 3 bases; J trimming: 0 bases; junction bases outside the gene matches: 7. CDR3 residues: CASSLSWLAGSYEQYF. The CDR3 DNA is TGTGCCAGCAGCTTGAGTTGGCTAGCGGGCTCCTACGAGCAGTACTTC.

There are many counts of this clonotype. This rearrangement joins TRBV12-3 or TRBV12-4 to TRBJ2-5; 7 nucleotides align to TRBD2. Germline trimming cut 8 bases from V and 3 bases from J; bases unmatched to any gene: 9. CDR3 length: 14 amino acids. The CDR3 here is CASGGLAGEETQYF. CDR3 in DNA: TGTGCCAGCGGTGGGTTGGCGGGGGAAGAGACCCAGTACTTC.

This rearrangement joins TRBV4-2 to TRBJ2-7, with D possibly matching TRBD2 (6 bases). V lost 1 base and J lost 3, with 13 bases in between. CDR1 and CDR2 from the germline V gene are LGHNA and YNFKEQ. CDR3 length equals 15 residues. The CDR3 here is CASSQVPPGGYEQYF. The CDR3 DNA is TGTGCCAGCAGCCAAGTCCCCCCCGGGGGCTACGAGCAGTACTTC.

This clonotype has more than one count but fewer than ten. This chain links TRBV27 with TRBJ2-7; D possibly matches TRBD1 or TRBD2 (5 bases each). Germline V gene data show CDR1 as MNHEY and CDR2 as SMNVEV (reference sequence). This CDR3 comprises 14 residues. Trimming left V 1 base short and J 0 bases short, with 7 bases between. The CDR3 is CASSLLGTSYEQYF. The CDR3 nucleotides read TGTGCCAGCAGTTTATTGGGGACCTCCTACGAGCAGTACTTC.

J is TRBJ2-3 and V is TRBV2; the match to TRBD2 covers 8 bases. The CDR3 has 16 residues. V shed 7 bases, J shed 5 bases, and the junction held 14 bases outside the gene matches. CDR1 and CDR2 (germline): SNHLY, FYNNEI. CDR3 nucleotides: TGTGCCAGCACCGCCGGAGGGCGGGGGGCGATAGATACGCAGTATTTT. Protein sequence: CASTAGGRGAIDTQYF.

This clonotype was detected a few times. This chain joins TRBV20-1 and TRBJ2-1; D is perhaps TRBD2 (6 bases). This CDR3 region has 15 residues. Trimming left V 0 bases short and J 2 bases short, with 11 bases between. From germline, CDR1 is DFQATT and CDR2 SNEGSKA (reference sequence). This chain's CDR3 is CSARDQAGTYNEQFF. Written as DNA, the CDR3 is TGCAGTGCTAGAGATCAGGCGGGAACCTACAATGAGCAGTTCTTC.

The chain has TRBV29-1 and TRBJ2-7, with TRBD1 identical over 8 bases. The CDR3 sequence is 15 residues long. The trim removed 3 bases at V and 3 bases at J, leaving 10 bases unmatched. The germline V gene has CDR1 SQVTM and CDR2 ANQGSEA. The CDR3 sequence is CSVESPGGRGYEQYF. The CDR3 DNA is TGCAGCGTTGAGTCCCCAGGGGGCAGGGGCTACGAGCAGTACTTC.

This clonotype showed up just a few times. CDR3 sequence reads: CASSQYGQGTNTEAFF. As DNA, the CDR3 is TGTGCCAGCAGTCAATACGGACAGGGGACGAACACTGAAGCTTTCTTT. The V gene is TRBV2, the J gene TRBJ1-1; TRBD1 matches 9 bases. After removal of 5 bases from V and 1 base from J, the junction contained 8 bases not matched to a gene. CDR3 length: 16 amino acids. Germline V gives CDR1 SNHLY, CDR2 FYNNEI. Combining the CDR3 with reference TRBV2 and TRBJ1-1 gives the whole variable domain EPEVTQTPSHQVTQMGQEVILRCVPISNHLYFYWYRQILGQKVEFLVSFYNNEISEKSEIFDDQFSVERPDGSNFTLKIRSTKLEDSAMYFCASSQYGQGTNTEAFFGQGTRLTVV.

The sample holds many counts of this clonotype. This chain uses TRBV20-1 with TRBJ2-7; 7 positions match TRBD1. V trimming: 3 bases; J trimming: 0 bases; junction bases outside the gene matches: 2. CDR1 DFQATT and CDR2 SNEGSKA come from the germline V gene (reference sequence). This CDR3 region has 13 residues. This chain's CDR3 is CSARTGSSYEQYF. CDR3 coding DNA: TGCAGTGCTAGGACAGGGAGCTCCTACGAGCAGTACTTC.

The chain employs TRBV4-1 and TRBJ2-2; D remains ambiguous. V lost 1 base and J lost 4, with 10 bases in between. The CDR3 runs 15 residues. Germline V gene data show CDR1 as MGHRA and CDR2 as YSYEKL. CDR3 sequence: CASSQAHRSTGELFF. The CDR3 DNA reads as TGCGCCAGCAGCCAAGCGCATCGTAGCACCGGGGAGCTGTTTTTT.

The chain is built from TRBV12-3 or TRBV12-4 and TRBJ2-2; D perhaps matches TRBD1 (5 bases). The CDR3 has 14 amino acids. Trimming shortened V by 5 bases and J by 6 bases, and 13 bases separated the two germline ends. The CDR3 DNA reads TGTGCCAGCAGTGACAGTCTGATTGCCGGGGAGCTGTTTTTT. As protein: CASSDSLIAGELFF.